This T cell receptor (beta chain) was sequenced for a study of shared clonotypes between healthy human individuals. Trimming shortened V by 7 bases and J by 4 bases, and 19 bases separated the two germline ends. The germline V gene encodes CDR1 MDHEN and CDR2 SYDVKM. The CDR3 is made up of 15 amino acids. The study's findings and limits: Clonotype sharing across several donors was observed for around 4.8% of naive CD4 clonotypes. Clonotypes shared by all four sorted-subset donors had higher generation probabilities than non-shared clonotypes.

Assay execution took place at the deep level. Sequenced by immunoSEQ multiplex PCR; TCRdb stores in-frame clones only, minus some. The sample has about 2.1 million clones; 80% to 95% are singletons. Terminally differentiated effector memory CD45RA+ cells were excluded by CCR7 positive selection of CD45RO-negative cells. Concerning this clone itself: Its antigen is not identified.

The sample comprised naive CD8+ T cells from PBMCs. The clonotype originates from a man between 18 and 35 years old in good health. Some clones in this sample may be carry-over from other donors' samples. This sequence joins TRBV28 and TRBJ1-2; D is unclear. CDR3: CASIPLLDGTYGYTF. As DNA, the CDR3 is TGTGCCAGCATTCCCCTATTAGACGGTACCTATGGCTACACCTTC.